This TCR beta chain was sequenced in a study of blood T cells in healthy people across ages. A second PCR of 7 to 11 cycles used a sample-barcoded 5' primer and a J-beta primer mix. One entry per CDR3 protein, called by TCRdb with MiXCR from the 5' RACE reads. The sample has 850,000 to 1,000,000 distinct CDR3 sequences, about 48% seen once. Findings of the study overall: Reliance upon unsorted PBMCs precluded definitive naive versus antigen-experienced comparison. Observed TCR beta diversity showed a strong correlation with the percentage of naive T cells as measured by flow cytometry. It was held that the diversity estimates obtained from one million T cells were underestimates.

This CDR3 is 18 amino acids long. V trimming: 5 bases; J trimming: 2 bases; junction bases outside the gene matches: 13. Per germline, CDR1 SGHVS and CDR2 FQNEAQ. In regard to this clonotype: Its antigen is currently unknown.

V gene TRBV7-8 combines with J gene TRBJ2-3; TRBD2 matches 10 bases. Sequenced: blood. The receptor's source is a young man in good health. This CDR3 is CASSPITLAGGTTDTQYF. The CDR3 bases are TGTGCCAGCAGCCCCATCACGTTAGCGGGGGGTACCACAGATACGCAGTATTTT.